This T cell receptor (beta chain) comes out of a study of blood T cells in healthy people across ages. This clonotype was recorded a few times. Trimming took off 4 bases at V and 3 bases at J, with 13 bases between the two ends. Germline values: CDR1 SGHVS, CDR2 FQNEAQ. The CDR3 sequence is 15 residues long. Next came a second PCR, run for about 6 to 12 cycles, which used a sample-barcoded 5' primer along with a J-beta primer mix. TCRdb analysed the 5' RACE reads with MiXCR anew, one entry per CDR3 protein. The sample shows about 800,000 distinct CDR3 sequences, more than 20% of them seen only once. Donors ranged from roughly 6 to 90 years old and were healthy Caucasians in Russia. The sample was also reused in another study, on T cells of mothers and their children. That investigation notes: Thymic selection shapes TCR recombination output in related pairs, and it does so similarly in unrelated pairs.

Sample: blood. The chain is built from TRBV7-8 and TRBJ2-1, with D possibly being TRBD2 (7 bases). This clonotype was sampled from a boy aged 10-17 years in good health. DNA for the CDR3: TGTGCCAGCAGCTCGCGGGGGCGCGACTACAATGAGCAGTTCTTC. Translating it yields CASSSRGRDYNEQFF.